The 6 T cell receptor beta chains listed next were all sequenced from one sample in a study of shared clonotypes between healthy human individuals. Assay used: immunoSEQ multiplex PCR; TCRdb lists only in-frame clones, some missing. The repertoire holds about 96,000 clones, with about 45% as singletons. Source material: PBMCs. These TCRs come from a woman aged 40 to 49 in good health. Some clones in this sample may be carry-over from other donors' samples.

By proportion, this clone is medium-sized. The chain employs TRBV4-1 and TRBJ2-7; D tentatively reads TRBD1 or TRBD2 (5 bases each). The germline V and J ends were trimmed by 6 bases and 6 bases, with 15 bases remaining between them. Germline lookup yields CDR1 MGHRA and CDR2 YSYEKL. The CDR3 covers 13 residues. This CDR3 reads CASRRDLNSEQYF. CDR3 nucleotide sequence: TGCGCCAGCAGAAGGGACCTCAATTCCGAGCAGTACTTC.

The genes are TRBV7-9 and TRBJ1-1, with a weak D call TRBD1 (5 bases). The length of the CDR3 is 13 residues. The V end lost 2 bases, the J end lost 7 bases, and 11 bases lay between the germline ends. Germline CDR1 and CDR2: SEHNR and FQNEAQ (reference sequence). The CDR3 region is CASSLSTGIEAFF. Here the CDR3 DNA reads TGTGCCAGCAGCTTATCAACAGGAATTGAAGCTTTCTTT.

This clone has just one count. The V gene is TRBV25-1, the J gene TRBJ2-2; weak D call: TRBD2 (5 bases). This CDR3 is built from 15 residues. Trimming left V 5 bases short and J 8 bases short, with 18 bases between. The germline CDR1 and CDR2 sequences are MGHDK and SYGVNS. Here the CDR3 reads CASSYPDSSYGELFF. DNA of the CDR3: TGTGCCAGCAGTTACCCGGACTCGTCTTATGGGGAGCTGTTTTTT.

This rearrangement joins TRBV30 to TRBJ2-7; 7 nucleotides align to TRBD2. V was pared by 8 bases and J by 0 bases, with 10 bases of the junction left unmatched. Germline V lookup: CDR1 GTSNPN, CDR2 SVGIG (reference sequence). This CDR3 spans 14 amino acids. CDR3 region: CAGGWGGRSYEQYF. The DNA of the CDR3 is TGTGCCGGCGGATGGGGGGGACGCTCCTACGAGCAGTACTTC. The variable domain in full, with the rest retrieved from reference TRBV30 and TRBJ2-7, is SQTIHQWPATLVQPVGSPLSLECTVEGTSNPNLYWYRQAAGRGLQLLFYSVGIGQISSEVPQNLSASRPQDRQFILSSKKLLLSDSGFYLCAGGWGGRSYEQYFGPGTRLTVT.

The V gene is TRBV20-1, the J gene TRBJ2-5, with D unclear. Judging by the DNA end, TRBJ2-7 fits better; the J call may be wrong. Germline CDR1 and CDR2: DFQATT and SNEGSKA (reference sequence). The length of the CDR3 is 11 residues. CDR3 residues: CSARGYGEQYF. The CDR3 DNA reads TGCAGTGCTAGAGGGTATGGCGAGCAGTACTTC.

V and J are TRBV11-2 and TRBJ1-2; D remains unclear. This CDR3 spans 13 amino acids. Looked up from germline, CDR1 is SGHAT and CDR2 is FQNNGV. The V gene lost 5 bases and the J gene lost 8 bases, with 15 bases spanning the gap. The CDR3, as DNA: TGTGCCAGCAGCCCTACAGAAAGCGTGGGCTACACCTTC. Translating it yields CASSPTESVGYTF.